This T cell receptor beta chain was retrieved from a study of OX40 agonist ivuxolimab in advanced cancers. Overall study: Dose-escalation patients were diagnosed with hepatocellular carcinoma, melanoma, renal cell cancer or head and neck cancer.

Study findings and constraints: Blood T cells, both CD4+ and CD8+, expanded clonally by week 6 at 0.1 to 3.0 mg/kg. Averaged across samples, CD8+ T cells carried more expanded clones than CD4+ did.

Blood specimens came from baseline, cycle 4 day 1, and cycle 7 day 1. Germline CDR1 and CDR2: SGHAT and FQNNGV. Trimming took off 1 base at V and 3 bases at J, with 13 bases between the two ends. The CDR3 totals 15 residues. Libraries were prepared by immunoSEQ multiplex PCR; TCRdb keeps only in-frame clonotypes and omits some of them. This sample has 40,000 to 55,000 clones, with 80% found just once. Concerning this clone: Its antigen is unidentified.

The receptor was isolated from an adult with an advanced solid tumor such as melanoma, head and neck, liver or kidney cancer. This chain joins TRBV11-2 and TRBJ2-7, with D unresolved. Material: CD4+ or CD8+ T cells sorted from blood, obtained in a trial of the OX40 agonist ivuxolimab. CDR3 sequence reads: CASSLVVGTVYEQYF. CDR3 sequence (DNA): TGTGCCAGCAGCTTAGTAGTGGGCACCGTCTACGAGCAGTACTTC.